This TCR beta chain originates from a study of T cells after yellow fever vaccination (dated by TCRdb to the late 2010s). A note on the overall study: The SMART-Seq v4 Ultra Low Input RNA kit was used to prepare libraries from fractions with low cell numbers. Two healthy male donors, one aged 18 to 30 and one aged 30 to 40 years, made up the cohort. Blood was drawn at multiple timepoints before and after primary and secondary immunization, with bulk PBMC replicates and cell subsets isolated. To track T-cell clones before and after primary and booster YFV17D yellow fever vaccination, bulk TCR alpha and beta repertoires were sequenced longitudinally. Here is what the overall study found, with its caveats: Most clones expanded after primary vaccination (96% of CD4 and about 85% of CD8) were re-detected after the booster, suggesting that broad memory maintenance occurred. Because abundant contaminating clonotypes from the bulk population could be contained in FACS-sorted repertoires, computational filtering was required. The study included only a couple of donors, which limits how far the findings can be generalized. Compared with the primary T-cell response, the secondary T-cell response was weaker but faster, peaking on day 5 rather than day 15. A small fraction of clonotypes showed up in both the CD4 and CD8 compartments, probably as a result of convergent recombination.

TCR cDNA was synthesized by 5'RACE template switching, through which a universal primer site and unique molecular identifiers were introduced. Priming for cDNA synthesis came from both the TCR alpha and TCR beta constant segments. Library amplification involved two PCR steps, and the second step added sample barcodes and sequencing adapters. Sequencing of libraries was done on Illumina HiSeq 2500 (2x100 bp) or NovaSeq (2x150 bp). Per the original workflow: MIGEC handled demultiplexing of reads and collapsing into UMI consensus sequences, while MiXCR performed V(D)J alignment. Clonotypes responding to the vaccine were identified with edgeR on replicate PBMC samples, with the criteria of FDR below 0.01 and a log2 fold change above 5 up to day 15. Each bulk clonotype received a CD4 or CD8 identity based on whether the sequenced CD4 or CD8 repertoire contained that clonotype at higher abundance. The public reads were run again by TCRdb, first through fastp at Q25 and then through MiXCR, and only productive beta chains were kept. Entries that share a CDR3 protein sequence are merged under the most common genes and DNA. These V and J calls derive from TCRdb rather than the authors' analysis. Present in this sample are tens of thousands of distinct CDR3 sequences, around 7.9% of which were seen just once. Over 25% of the sample belongs to the ten largest clones.

Trimming removed 0 bases from V and 5 bases from J; the gene matches leave 15 bases unexplained. The germline V gene yields SGHRS for CDR1 and YFSETQ for CDR2. Measured from the cysteine to the phenylalanine, the CDR3 is 19 residues long. CDR3 DNA only is kept here, 57 bases in frame from base 1. The label giving this sample's treatment or condition can be read as: live attenuated yellow fever vaccine strain. A standard Ficoll-Paque protocol was used to isolate PBMCs from peripheral blood. Dynabeads CD4 and CD8 positive selection kits were used to isolate CD4 and CD8 T-cell fractions. TriZol was used to extract RNA from bulk PBMCs, from CD4 and CD8 fractions, and from dextramer-positive and dextramer-negative fractions. This clonotype has ten or more counts. What this receptor recognizes is not known. It has no much larger one-base neighbor in the sample; base qualities were not kept.

The rearranged segments are TRBV5-1 and TRBJ2-1, with TRBD2 identical over 9 junction bases. This TCR was sampled from a man younger than 35 who received the YFV17D yellow fever vaccine. Sequencing used CD8+ T cells sorted from PBMCs, obtained 10 days after the first yellow fever vaccination. CDR3 protein: CASSLAGSGGRYFHNEQFF. DNA sequence: TGCGCCAGCAGCTTGGCCGGTAGCGGGGGCCGCTACTTCCACAATGAGCAGTTCTTC.